This T cell receptor beta chain appears in the sequencing data of a study of T cell responses to AZD1222 COVID-19 vaccine. Clones were read by immunoSEQ multiplex PCR, and TCRdb kept only the in-frame ones, dropping some. The sample consists of 150,000 to 200,000 clones, over 90% of them appearing once. Findings and caveats of the study: Seropositivity was recorded at baseline in only 6 or 7 AZD1222 recipients. Females made up more of the donors, who were largely white British, and clonal diversity may have come out too low. With dominance at 160-218 and 743-854, vaccine-associated CD4 TCRs spanned spike. Researchers took repertoire samples only after the peak T cell response had come.

As to this clone: What it binds is unknown.

The sample was peripheral blood, taken on day 0 of AZD1222 vaccination. This clonotype was obtained from an adult in good health.

The CDR3 nucleotides are TGCGCCAGCGGTTGGGACAGGAACACTGAAGCTTTCTTT. As protein: CASGWDRNTEAFF. V is TRBV5-1 and J is TRBJ1-1; 7 nucleotides line up with TRBD1. The V gene's germline CDR1 is SGHRS and CDR2 YFSETQ. CDR3 length equals 13 residues. V trimming: 7 bases; J trimming: 1 base; junction bases outside the gene matches: 4.